This TCR beta chain was obtained from a study of identical twins. A word on this clonotype: The antigen is unknown.

MiXCR, applied by TCRdb to the 5' RACE reads, yields one record per CDR3 protein. The sample yields about 470,000 distinct CDR3 sequences, roughly a quarter seen once. Study-level results: A partial confounding effect on zero-insertion analyses could come from invariant MAIT and iNKT cells.

These data were likewise used in another study, on T cells expressing NK-cell markers.

Sequencing used CD4+ T cells sorted from blood. This receptor was obtained from a woman aged 18 to 35 in good health.

The CDR3 spells CASRLSGPNTGELFF. The CDR3 nucleotides are TGTGCCTCCAGGTTGTCTGGGCCTAACACCGGGGAGCTGTTTTTT. This chain connects TRBV10-3 to TRBJ2-2; D uncertain. Germline V gene lookup returns CDR1 ENHRY and CDR2 SYGVKD. This CDR3 is built from 15 residues. Trimming took 11 bases from V and 2 from J, leaving 18 bases between them.